This T cell receptor (beta chain) was profiled in a study of beta chain features in type 1 diabetes. The isolated RNA, all of it, was reverse transcribed, so expressed TCRB transcripts were what got sequenced. Measured with immunoSEQ multiplex PCR; TCRdb has only the in-frame clones, and not every one. The data show about 360,000 clones, roughly 13% seen once. Regarding the study as a whole: The study notes PCR might favor shorter templates equally in patients and controls. TCRB CDR3s from Type 1 diabetes patients were moderately but significantly shorter in all four CD4+ subsets.

As to this clone: Its antigen is unidentified. Because the CDR3's place on the DNA is in doubt, the DNA is left out and the CDR3 is given as listed by TCRdb.

The CDR3 extends over 17 residues, inclusive of both ends. Germline CDR1 is LGHNA and CDR2 is YNFKEQ. This sequence was found in a young woman with type 1 diabetes. What was sequenced was naive CD4+ T cells from blood. V usage is TRBV4-2 and J usage is TRBJ2-7; the table's D call, TRBD2, was not checked against the DNA. The CDR3 is CASSQATDFRESYEQYF.